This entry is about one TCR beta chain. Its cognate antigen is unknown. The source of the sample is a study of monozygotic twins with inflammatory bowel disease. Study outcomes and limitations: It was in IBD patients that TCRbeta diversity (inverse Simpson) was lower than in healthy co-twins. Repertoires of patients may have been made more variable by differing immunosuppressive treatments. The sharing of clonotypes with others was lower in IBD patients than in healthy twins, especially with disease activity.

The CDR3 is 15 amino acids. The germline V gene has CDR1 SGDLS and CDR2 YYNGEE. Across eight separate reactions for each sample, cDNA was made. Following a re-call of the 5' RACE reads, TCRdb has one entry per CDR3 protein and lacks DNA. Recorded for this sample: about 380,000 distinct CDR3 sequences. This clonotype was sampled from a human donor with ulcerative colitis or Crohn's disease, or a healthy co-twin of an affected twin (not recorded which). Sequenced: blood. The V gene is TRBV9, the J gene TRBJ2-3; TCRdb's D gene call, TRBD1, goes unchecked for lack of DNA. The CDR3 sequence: CASSVDQGDTDTQYF.